Presented here are 26 T cell receptor beta chains from one specimen sequenced in a study of cytomegalovirus exposure and HLA in healthy donors. PCR involved 60 Vbeta and 13 Jbeta primers. The method was immunoSEQ multiplex PCR; TCRdb's version includes in-frame clones alone and lacks a portion of them. The sample carries 160,000 or so clones, around three quarters recorded once. Sequencing was performed on PBMCs. These receptors originate from a man aged 40-55 years in good health and CMV-seronegative.

The chain combines TRBV7-8 with TRBJ1-5, with 7 bases aligning to TRBD1. Looked up from germline, CDR1 is SGHVS and CDR2 is FQNEAQ. After removal of 2 bases from V and 2 bases from J, the junction contained 9 bases not matched to a gene. The CDR3 sequence is 17 residues long. CDR3 nucleotide sequence: TGTGCCAGCAGCTTATCCGGGACAGTCGGTGGCAATCAGCCCCAGCATTTT. This translates into CASSLSGTVGGNQPQHF.

This clone was recorded only once. The chain has TRBV5-6 and TRBJ2-1; 8 bases match TRBD1. The J segment lost 6 bases and the V segment lost 4 bases, leaving 15 bases of the junction unmatched. Per germline, CDR1 SGHDT and CDR2 YYEEEE. This CDR3 spans 17 amino acids. The CDR3 region is CASSPDRGVSNGNEQFF. The DNA for the CDR3 is TGTGCCAGCAGCCCAGACAGGGGAGTCTCTAACGGCAATGAGCAGTTCTTC.

The CDR3 reads CASSRWGGETYEQYF. DNA of the CDR3: TGTGCCAGCAGCCGTTGGGGCGGTGAGACCTACGAGCAGTACTTC. The genes are TRBV28 and TRBJ2-7; a weak D match, TRBD1 (5 bases). The CDR3 runs to 15 residues. Per the germline V gene, CDR1 is MDHEN and CDR2 is SYDVKM. Trimming stripped 6 bases from V and 2 bases from J, with 17 bases between.

This clone was counted a single time. The chain joins TRBV10-1 to TRBJ1-2; D call uncertain. This CDR3 comprises 12 residues. Germline CDR1 is WNHNN and CDR2 is SYGVQD (reference sequence). V gave up 2 bases and J gave up 7 bases, with 8 bases separating them. The CDR3 spells CASSEGSCGYTF. CDR3 sequence (DNA): TGCGCCAGCAGTGAGGGTAGTTGTGGCTACACCTTC.

The chain joins TRBV4-2 to TRBJ2-2, with 7 positions matching TRBD2. Germline V lookup: CDR1 LGHNA, CDR2 YNFKEQ. The V gene end was trimmed by 4 bases and the J gene end by 0 bases; junction bases not matched to a gene: 14. The CDR3 covers 19 residues. For the CDR3, the DNA is TGTGCCAGCAGCCGAAGCCCTCTAGCGGTTATTTCGAACACCGGGGAGCTGTTTTTT. It specifies CASSRSPLAVISNTGELFF.

The V and J genes are TRBV7-9 and TRBJ2-1, with a tentative D call TRBD2 (5 bases). Germline CDR1 SEHNR, CDR2 FQNEAQ (reference sequence). The V end lost 3 bases, the J end lost 3 bases, and 12 bases lay between the germline ends. CDR3 length: 15 residues. The CDR3 sequence is CASSFLRGLYNEQFF. The CDR3 DNA sequence: TGTGCCAGCAGCTTCCTAAGAGGGCTCTACAATGAGCAGTTCTTC. Drawing the rest from reference TRBV7-9 and TRBJ2-1, the complete variable domain is DTGVSQNPRHKITKRGQNVTFRCDPISEHNRLYWYRQTLGQGPEFLTYFQNEAQLEKSRLLSDRFSAERPKGSFSTLEIQRTEQGDSAMYLCASSFLRGLYNEQFFGPGTRLTVL.

V usage is TRBV6-1 and J usage is TRBJ1-2; D is possibly TRBD1 (6 bases). V lost 2 bases, J lost 4 bases, and 8 bases lay in between. Germline lookup yields CDR1 MNHNS and CDR2 SASEGT. The CDR3 consists of 13 residues. CDR3 coding DNA: TGTGCCAGCAGTGAATCAGGGGCCTATGGCTACACCTTC. Its translation: CASSESGAYGYTF.

This clone was recorded once. This chain links TRBV7-3 with TRBJ2-6; D call uncertain. CDR3 length: 15 residues. Germline V gene sequence: CDR1 SGHTA, CDR2 FQGTGA. V lost 4 bases and J lost 4, with 11 bases in between. For the CDR3, the DNA is TGTGCCAGCAGCTCCGCCCAAAGCGGGGCCAACGTCCTGACTTTC. Encoded protein: CASSSAQSGANVLTF.

CDR3 loop: CASSQDVLAGAYYNEQFF. Written as DNA, the CDR3 is TGTGCCAGCAGCCAAGACGTCCTAGCGGGAGCATATTACAATGAGCAGTTCTTC. This chain connects TRBV14 to TRBJ2-1, with TRBD2 identical over 10 bases. CDR1 SGHDN and CDR2 FVKESK come from the germline V gene. The CDR3 is 18 residues long. The ends lost 0 bases at V and 4 bases at J; junction bases unmatched: 9.

J is TRBJ1-5 and V is TRBV30; D ambiguous. The CDR3 runs to 15 residues. Per the germline V gene, CDR1 is GTSNPN and CDR2 is SVGIG (reference sequence). V was pared by 1 base and J by 0 bases, with 10 bases between. The CDR3 DNA reads as TGTGCCTGGAGTGGTAGAGATTATAGCAATCAGCCCCAGCATTTT. Translated: CAWSGRDYSNQPQHF.

The chain uses TRBV5-1 and TRBJ2-2, with a weak D call TRBD2 (5 bases). Germline CDR1 SGHRS, CDR2 YFSETQ. The CDR3 totals 15 residues. Trimming removed 4 bases from V and 7 bases from J, with 17 bases in between. The CDR3 protein is CASSNNPGYDGELFF. CDR3 DNA: TGCGCCAGCAGCAACAATCCGGGATATGACGGGGAGCTGTTTTTT.

The J gene is TRBJ2-3, the V gene TRBV27, with 9 bases fitting TRBD2. The ends lost 7 bases at V and 5 bases at J; junction bases unmatched: 10. The CDR3 is 15 amino acids. Germline CDR1 reads MNHEY; CDR2 reads SMNVEV (reference sequence). The CDR3 nucleotides are TGTGCCAGCACCTCCGGCGGGAGGGCGGGAGATACGCAGTATTTT. Translated, it gives CASTSGGRAGDTQYF.

This rearrangement joins TRBV5-1 to TRBJ2-3; 8 nucleotides line up with TRBD2. V gave up 4 bases and J gave up 3 bases; unmatched junction bases: 7. The CDR3 runs to 15 residues. CDR1 and CDR2 (germline): SGHRS, YFSETQ. CDR3 amino acids: CASSLGLARTDTQYF. The CDR3 coding sequence is TGCGCCAGCAGCCTCGGACTAGCAAGAACAGATACGCAGTATTTT.

This chain uses TRBV28 with TRBJ2-1; TRBD2 matches 7 bases. The V and J ends lost 6 bases and 8 bases, in that order; junction bases with no gene match: 4. The V gene's germline CDR1 is MDHEN and CDR2 SYDVKM. The CDR3 totals 12 residues. This CDR3 reads CASSFGGDEQFF. CDR3 DNA sequence: TGTGCCAGCAGCTTTGGGGGGGATGAGCAGTTCTTC. Based on the CDR3 plus reference TRBV28 and TRBJ2-1, the full variable domain is DVKVTQSSRYLVKRTGEKVFLECVQDMDHENMFWYRQDPGLGLRLIYFSYDVKMKEKGDIPEGYSVSREKKERFSLILESASTNQTSMYLCASSFGGDEQFFGPGTRLTVL.

This clone occurred a few times. A junction end diverges from the germline sequence, so it may reflect a read error. The chain links TRBV6-1 to TRBJ1-1; 7 bases match TRBD1. Germline V gene data show CDR1 as MNHNS and CDR2 as SASEGT. The CDR3 is 8 amino acids. The CDR3 nucleotides are TGTGCCAGCAGGGGGGACAGTTTT. Translation: CASRGDSF.

V is TRBV27 and J is TRBJ2-3, with D possibly being TRBD1 (6 bases). The CDR3 totals 15 residues. Germline V gene lookup returns CDR1 MNHEY and CDR2 SMNVEV (reference sequence). Between the trimmed V and J ends, which lost 5 bases and 2 bases, there was a span of 14 bases. In DNA, the CDR3 is TGTGCCAGCAGTGAGGAGGACAGCCACACAGATACGCAGTATTTT. This encodes CASSEEDSHTDTQYF.

The CDR3 DNA reads TGTGCCAGCAGCCCACTTCGCCGGTGGAACTATGGCTACACCTTC. Translation: CASSPLRRWNYGYTF. The genes are TRBV11-2 and TRBJ1-2, with unresolved D. The V gene lost 5 bases and the J gene lost 2 bases, with 15 bases spanning the gap. Germline V CDR1 and CDR2: SGHAT, FQNNGV. CDR3 length: 15 amino acids.

This chain connects TRBV27 to TRBJ2-2; 10 bases are shared with TRBD2. From germline, CDR1 is MNHEY and CDR2 SMNVEV (reference sequence). Trimming at V came to 6 bases and at J to 0 bases, leaving 10 bases not matched to a gene. This CDR3 has 18 residues. The DNA of the CDR3 is TGTGCCAGCAGCGCTGCTAGCGGGAGACCCCCGAACACCGGGGAGCTGTTTTTT. Translation: CASSAASGRPPNTGELFF.

V gene TRBV27 combines with J gene TRBJ2-7; the D gene is possibly TRBD2 (5 bases). V was trimmed by 3 bases and J by 0 bases, leaving 12 bases between them. Germline CDR1 reads MNHEY; CDR2 reads SMNVEV (reference sequence). CDR3 length equals 15 residues. CDR3 amino acids: CASSLVALSSYEQYF. CDR3 nucleotide sequence: TGTGCCAGCAGTTTGGTAGCGCTTAGCTCCTACGAGCAGTACTTC.

Details on this clone: One end of the junction does not line up with germline, which may come from a read error. The J gene is TRBJ2-6, the V gene TRBV6-1; a weak D match, TRBD1 (5 bases). From germline, CDR1 is MNHNS and CDR2 SASEGT. This CDR3 spans 16 amino acids. CDR3 nucleotides: TGTGCCAGCAGTGAAGAAAGAAGCTCTGGGGCCAACGGCCTGACTTTC. The encoded protein is CASSEERSSGANGLTF.

V gene TRBV15 combines with J gene TRBJ1-3; the D gene is possibly TRBD1 (6 bases). V lost 4 bases and J 3 bases, leaving 16 bases between the germline ends. CDR1 LNHNV and CDR2 YYDKDF come from the germline V gene (reference sequence). The CDR3 spans 16 residues. This CDR3 reads CATSKLQGSSGNTIYF. The DNA of the CDR3 is TGTGCCACCAGCAAACTACAGGGTTCGAGTGGAAACACCATATATTTT.

The rearrangement joins TRBV6-5 to TRBJ1-5; D is possibly TRBD1 (5 bases). The V end was cut by 6 bases, the J end by 11 bases, with 17 bases between. Germline assignment: CDR1 MNHEY and CDR2 SVGAGI. The CDR3 runs to 13 residues. CDR3 nucleotides: TGTGCCAGCAGCCTAGGGGCAGGAATGGCCCAGCATTTT. Its translation is CASSLGAGMAQHF.

This clone was recorded once. This chain uses TRBV18 with TRBJ1-1; TRBD1 matches at 9 bases. This CDR3 spans 13 amino acids. Germline V lookup: CDR1 KGHSH, CDR2 LQKENI. Trimming took 6 bases from V and 3 from J; bases not matched to a gene: 2. CDR3 sequence (DNA): TGTGCCAGCTCCAGGGACAGGGACACTGAAGCTTTCTTT. This codes for CASSRDRDTEAFF.

Remarks on this clone: One junction end disagrees with the germline gene, perhaps due to a read error. J is TRBJ2-7 and V is TRBV25-1; D perhaps matches TRBD1 (5 bases). Germline V CDR1 and CDR2: MGHDK, SYGVNS. The length of the CDR3 is 14 residues. The CDR3 nucleotides read TGTGCCAACAGTGAAGGTGGACAAGAATTCGAGCAGTACTTC. As protein: CANSEGGQEFEQYF.

The genes are TRBV27 and TRBJ2-3; 10 bases agree with TRBD1. The V gene end was trimmed by 4 bases and the J gene end by 4 bases; junction bases not matched to a gene: 2. Per the germline V gene, CDR1 is MNHEY and CDR2 is SMNVEV (reference sequence). The CDR3 runs to 14 residues. The CDR3 nucleotides read TGTGCCAGCAGTTGGGGGACAGGGGCAGATACGCAGTATTTT. It encodes CASSWGTGADTQYF.

The gene calls are TRBV18 and TRBJ1-1; D is unresolved. The CDR3 totals 13 residues. CDR1 KGHSH and CDR2 LQKENI come from the germline V gene. V lost 6 bases and J 1 base, leaving 9 bases between the germline ends. CDR3: CASSLQKNTEAFF. The CDR3 DNA reads as TGTGCCAGCTCCCTACAGAAGAACACTGAAGCTTTCTTT.